A selection of T cell receptor beta chains follows, all from one sample in a study of response to subunit inactivated influenza vaccine. TCRdb redid the calling of the RT-PCR reads with MiXCR, one entry per CDR3 protein. Of 550,000 to 800,000 distinct CDR3 sequences in the sample, 15% to 19% are singletons; the top ten hold more than 9%. Sequences were derived from PBMCs from blood, sampled about 13 days after vaccination. The receptor set was obtained from a man between 45 and 60 years old who received an inactivated influenza vaccine. CDR3s include the opening cysteine and the closing phenylalanine or tryptophan. Each record gives: CDR3 length, clone size, J gene, D gene, V gene, CDR3 protein, CDR3 DNA. The D gene is left open where the match is weak. For some rows the clone size is stated as once, few or many, or as a class when expanded; others skip it.

len: 14; abundance: many; j_gene: TRBJ2-7; d_gene: .; v_gene: TRBV5-1; CDR3aa: CASSLDARSYEQYF; CDR3nt: TGCGCCAGCAGCTTGGACGCACGGTCCTACGAGCAGTACTTC
len: 15; abundance: .; j_gene: TRBJ2-6; d_gene: .; v_gene: TRBV12-3/TRBV12-4; CDR3aa: CASSFWAAGANVLTF; CDR3nt: TGTGCCAGCAGTTTTTGGGCGGCTGGGGCCAACGTCCTGACTTTC
len: 15; abundance: .; j_gene: TRBJ2-7; d_gene: .; v_gene: TRBV11-2; CDR3aa: CASSLDSSSSYEQYF; CDR3nt: TGTGCCAGCAGCTTAGACAGCTCAAGCTCCTACGAGCAGTACTTC
len: 20; abundance: few; j_gene: TRBJ1-1; d_gene: TRBD1; v_gene: TRBV7-8; CDR3aa: CASSLFRMRDRDIQDTEAFF; CDR3nt: TGTGCCAGCAGCTTATTCAGAATGAGGGACAGGGATATACAAGATACTGAAGCTTTCTTT
len: 14; abundance: .; j_gene: TRBJ2-3; d_gene: .; v_gene: TRBV5-6; CDR3aa: CASSVPYLSDTQYF; CDR3nt: TGTGCCAGCAGCGTCCCCTACTTGTCAGATACGCAGTATTTT
len: 17; abundance: few; j_gene: TRBJ2-7; d_gene: .; v_gene: TRBV12-3/TRBV12-4; CDR3aa: CASSLGPTGHLSYEQYF; CDR3nt: TGTGCCAGCAGTTTAGGCCCCACGGGACATTTATCCTACGAGCAGTACTTC
len: 14; abundance: .; j_gene: TRBJ2-3; d_gene: TRBD2; v_gene: TRBV20-1; CDR3aa: CSAISGGGTDTQYF; CDR3nt: TGCAGTGCCATTAGCGGGGGGGGCACAGATACGCAGTATTTT
len: 16; abundance: .; j_gene: TRBJ1-1; d_gene: TRBD1; v_gene: TRBV10-2; CDR3aa: CASIPRDRVANTEAFF; CDR3nt: TGCGCCAGCATACCCCGGGACAGGGTAGCGAACACTGAAGCTTTCTTT
len: 13; abundance: few; j_gene: TRBJ2-2; d_gene: .; v_gene: TRBV20-1; CDR3aa: CSASRLAVEELFF; CDR3nt: TGCAGTGCTAGTCGACTCGCGGTGGAGGAGCTGTTTTTT
len: 12; abundance: .; j_gene: TRBJ1-4; d_gene: .; v_gene: TRBV12-3/TRBV12-4; CDR3aa: CASSSGLAELFF; CDR3nt: TGTGCCAGCAGTTCTGGGTTAGCGGAACTGTTTTTT
len: 10; abundance: .; j_gene: TRBJ1-1; d_gene: .; v_gene: TRBV29-1; CDR3aa: CSVRLGEAFF; CDR3nt: TGCAGCGTAAGACTGGGGGAAGCTTTCTTT
len: 16; abundance: few; j_gene: TRBJ2-5; d_gene: TRBD2; v_gene: TRBV5-1; CDR3aa: CSGSLGTSGSQETQYF; CDR3nt: TGCTCTGGCAGCTTGGGGACTAGCGGCTCCCAAGAGACCCAGTACTTC
len: 15; abundance: .; j_gene: TRBJ2-1; d_gene: TRBD1; v_gene: TRBV12-3/TRBV12-4; CDR3aa: CASSYRGQGYNEQFF; CDR3nt: TGTGCCAGCAGCTACAGGGGGCAAGGCTACAATGAGCAGTTCTTC
len: 16; abundance: .; j_gene: TRBJ2-3; d_gene: TRBD1; v_gene: TRBV5-5; CDR3aa: CASSLGQGIGADTQYF; CDR3nt: TGTGCCAGCAGCTTGGGACAGGGGATTGGTGCTGATACGCAGTATTTT
len: 15; abundance: .; j_gene: TRBJ2-7; d_gene: .; v_gene: TRBV5-1; CDR3aa: CASSLAGKGVGEQYF; CDR3nt: TGCGCCAGCAGCTTGGCCGGCAAGGGGGTCGGCGAGCAGTACTTC
len: 14; abundance: .; j_gene: TRBJ2-6; d_gene: .; v_gene: TRBV20-1; CDR3aa: CSGLHVSGANVLTF; CDR3nt: TGCAGTGGACTACATGTTTCTGGGGCCAACGTCCTGACTTTC
len: 15; abundance: few; j_gene: TRBJ2-7; d_gene: .; v_gene: TRBV20-1; CDR3aa: CSAQPPSGWSSEQYF; CDR3nt: TGCAGTGCCCAACCCCCCAGCGGGTGGTCGAGCGAGCAGTACTTC
len: 14; abundance: .; j_gene: TRBJ2-7; d_gene: .; v_gene: TRBV5-1; CDR3aa: CASFSGTSAYEQYF; CDR3nt: TGCGCCAGCTTCTCCGGGACATCAGCCTACGAGCAGTACTTC
len: 13; abundance: many; j_gene: TRBJ2-5; d_gene: .; v_gene: TRBV12-3/TRBV12-4; CDR3aa: CASSFLGLETQYF; CDR3nt: TGTGCCAGCAGTTTTCTAGGTTTAGAGACCCAGTACTTC
len: 15; abundance: .; j_gene: TRBJ2-5; d_gene: .; v_gene: TRBV18; CDR3aa: CASSPRRRSGETQYF; CDR3nt: TGTGCCAGCTCACCACGAAGGCGGTCTGGGGAGACCCAGTACTTC
len: 14; abundance: few; j_gene: TRBJ2-5; d_gene: .; v_gene: TRBV7-9; CDR3aa: CASSLATRQETQYF; CDR3nt: TGTGCCAGCAGCTTAGCAACAAGGCAAGAGACCCAGTACTTC
len: 13; abundance: many; j_gene: TRBJ1-2; d_gene: .; v_gene: TRBV5-1; CDR3aa: CASSLGGAYGYTF; CDR3nt: TGCGCCAGCAGCTTAGGAGGGGCCTATGGCTACACCTTC
len: 16; abundance: .; j_gene: TRBJ2-5; d_gene: TRBD1; v_gene: TRBV19; CDR3aa: CASSIDRAYGIETQYF; CDR3nt: TGTGCCAGTAGTATCGACAGGGCGTACGGTATTGAGACCCAGTACTTC
len: 14; abundance: .; j_gene: TRBJ2-7; d_gene: TRBD1; v_gene: TRBV5-1; CDR3aa: CASSPTGSEYEQYF; CDR3nt: TGCGCCAGCAGCCCGACAGGGTCTGAATACGAGCAGTACTTC
len: 16; abundance: once; j_gene: TRBJ2-1; d_gene: TRBD2; v_gene: TRBV7-9; CDR3aa: CASGVPRGSLFNEQFF; CDR3nt: TGTGCCAGCGGCGTCCCGCGCGGGAGTTTATTCAATGAGCAGTTCTTC
len: 15; abundance: .; j_gene: TRBJ2-7; d_gene: .; v_gene: TRBV20-1; CDR3aa: CSASGRGTDPYEQYF; CDR3nt: TGCAGTGCTAGTGGTAGAGGTACAGACCCCTACGAGCAGTACTTC
len: 17; abundance: .; j_gene: TRBJ2-1; d_gene: TRBD1; v_gene: TRBV9; CDR3aa: CASSVGEGQGTYNEQFF; CDR3nt: TGTGCCAGCAGCGTAGGGGAAGGACAGGGGACCTACAATGAGCAGTTCTTC
len: 14; abundance: .; j_gene: TRBJ1-4; d_gene: .; v_gene: TRBV29-1; CDR3aa: CSVAQRATNEKLFF; CDR3nt: TGCAGCGTAGCTCAAAGGGCAACTAATGAAAAACTGTTTTTT
len: 12; abundance: few; j_gene: TRBJ1-4; d_gene: .; v_gene: TRBV7-9; CDR3aa: CASSLTGEKLFF; CDR3nt: TGTGCCAGCAGCTTAACCGGGGAAAAACTGTTTTTT
len: 15; abundance: few; j_gene: TRBJ2-3; d_gene: .; v_gene: TRBV12-3/TRBV12-4; CDR3aa: CASSTYGAGTDTQYF; CDR3nt: TGTGCCAGCAGTACTTACGGGGCAGGCACAGATACGCAGTATTTT
len: 13; abundance: few; j_gene: TRBJ1-4; d_gene: .; v_gene: TRBV12-3/TRBV12-4; CDR3aa: CASSLYLGEKLFF; CDR3nt: TGTGCCAGCAGCCTTTATTTGGGAGAAAAACTGTTTTTT
len: 15; abundance: many; j_gene: TRBJ2-1; d_gene: TRBD2; v_gene: TRBV3-1; CDR3aa: CASSPSGGSYNEQFF; CDR3nt: TGTGCCAGCAGTCCTAGCGGGGGAAGTTACAATGAGCAGTTCTTC
len: 15; abundance: .; j_gene: TRBJ1-4; d_gene: .; v_gene: TRBV7-9; CDR3aa: CASSPSGGRNEKLFF; CDR3nt: TGTGCCAGCAGCCCGTCCGGGGGCAGAAATGAAAAACTGTTTTTT
len: 13; abundance: few; j_gene: TRBJ2-7; d_gene: .; v_gene: TRBV20-1; CDR3aa: CSARDSLAAEQYF; CDR3nt: TGCAGTGCTAGAGACTCCCTAGCTGCCGAGCAGTACTTC
len: 16; abundance: .; j_gene: TRBJ1-2; d_gene: .; v_gene: TRBV3-1; CDR3aa: CASSQDPASLSYGYTF; CDR3nt: TGTGCCAGCAGCCAAGATCCGGCCTCCCTTTCCTATGGCTACACCTTC
len: 15; abundance: .; j_gene: TRBJ2-1; d_gene: TRBD2; v_gene: TRBV20-1; CDR3aa: CSAGTSGNSYNEQFF; CDR3nt: TGCAGTGCTGGTACTAGCGGGAATTCCTACAATGAGCAGTTCTTC
len: 13; abundance: many; j_gene: TRBJ2-7; d_gene: .; v_gene: TRBV29-1; CDR3aa: CSVGDGGWYEQYF; CDR3nt: TGCAGCGTTGGGGACGGAGGGTGGTACGAGCAGTACTTC
len: 14; abundance: .; j_gene: TRBJ2-7; d_gene: .; v_gene: TRBV11-2; CDR3aa: CASSSYREPYEQYF; CDR3nt: TGTGCCAGCAGCTCGTACAGGGAACCCTACGAGCAGTACTTC
len: 14; abundance: .; j_gene: TRBJ2-4; d_gene: .; v_gene: TRBV14; CDR3aa: CASSRERAKNIQYF; CDR3nt: TGTGCCAGCAGCCGGGAGCGGGCCAAAAACATTCAGTACTTC
len: 13; abundance: .; j_gene: TRBJ2-7; d_gene: .; v_gene: TRBV14; CDR3aa: CASSQAVLLEQYF; CDR3nt: TGTGCCAGCAGCCAAGCAGTATTACTGGAGCAGTACTTC
len: 14; abundance: .; j_gene: TRBJ2-6; d_gene: .; v_gene: TRBV7-2; CDR3aa: CASSPRTGANVLTF; CDR3nt: TGTGCCAGCAGCCCACGTACTGGGGCCAACGTCCTGACTTTC
len: 12; abundance: .; j_gene: TRBJ2-1; d_gene: TRBD2; v_gene: TRBV12-3/TRBV12-4; CDR3aa: CASTFSGGRQFF; CDR3nt: TGTGCCAGCACCTTTAGCGGGGGACGGCAGTTCTTC
len: 16; abundance: .; j_gene: TRBJ2-1; d_gene: TRBD1; v_gene: TRBV24-1; CDR3aa: CATSDPGTGDHNEQFF; CDR3nt: TGTGCCACCAGTGATCCCGGGACAGGGGACCACAATGAGCAGTTCTTC
len: 13; abundance: .; j_gene: TRBJ2-7; d_gene: .; v_gene: TRBV12-3/TRBV12-4; CDR3aa: CASSLDQTAVPQF; CDR3nt: TGTGCCAGCAGTTTAGATCAGACAGCCGTACCCCAATTC
len: 13; abundance: few; j_gene: TRBJ2-7; d_gene: .; v_gene: TRBV20-1; CDR3aa: CSAQGTAAGESYF; CDR3nt: TGCAGTGCGCAGGGAACGGCAGCCGGGGAGTCGTACTTC
len: 20; abundance: few; j_gene: TRBJ2-1; d_gene: TRBD2; v_gene: TRBV10-3; CDR3aa: CAIRSGTSGKGVSSYNEQFF; CDR3nt: TGTGCCATCAGGTCCGGGACTAGCGGGAAGGGGGTAAGCTCCTACAATGAGCAGTTCTTC
len: 14; abundance: few; j_gene: TRBJ1-1; d_gene: .; v_gene: TRBV25-1; CDR3aa: CASSGLTGDTEAFF; CDR3nt: TGTGCCAGCAGTGGATTGACAGGCGACACTGAAGCTTTCTTT
len: 14; abundance: .; j_gene: TRBJ2-2; d_gene: TRBD2; v_gene: TRBV10-2; CDR3aa: CASSPGLGIGELFF; CDR3nt: TGCGCCAGCAGCCCGGGACTAGGGATCGGGGAGCTGTTTTTT
len: 15; abundance: few; j_gene: TRBJ2-2; d_gene: TRBD2; v_gene: TRBV20-1; CDR3aa: CSADSGTSVTGELFF; CDR3nt: TGCAGTGCGGACTCCGGGACTAGCGTAACCGGGGAGCTGTTTTTT
len: 13; abundance: .; j_gene: TRBJ2-5; d_gene: .; v_gene: TRBV11-2; CDR3aa: CASSRGPEETQYF; CDR3nt: TGTGCCAGCAGCCGGGGGCCAGAGGAGACCCAGTACTTC
len: 15; abundance: .; j_gene: TRBJ1-3; d_gene: .; v_gene: TRBV7-3; CDR3aa: CASSPSAGSGNTIYF; CDR3nt: TGTGCCAGCAGTCCAAGCGCGGGGTCTGGAAACACCATATATTTT
len: 13; abundance: .; j_gene: TRBJ2-3; d_gene: .; v_gene: TRBV7-2; CDR3aa: CASSGQSTDTQYF; CDR3nt: TGTGCCAGCAGCGGACAGAGCACAGATACGCAGTATTTT